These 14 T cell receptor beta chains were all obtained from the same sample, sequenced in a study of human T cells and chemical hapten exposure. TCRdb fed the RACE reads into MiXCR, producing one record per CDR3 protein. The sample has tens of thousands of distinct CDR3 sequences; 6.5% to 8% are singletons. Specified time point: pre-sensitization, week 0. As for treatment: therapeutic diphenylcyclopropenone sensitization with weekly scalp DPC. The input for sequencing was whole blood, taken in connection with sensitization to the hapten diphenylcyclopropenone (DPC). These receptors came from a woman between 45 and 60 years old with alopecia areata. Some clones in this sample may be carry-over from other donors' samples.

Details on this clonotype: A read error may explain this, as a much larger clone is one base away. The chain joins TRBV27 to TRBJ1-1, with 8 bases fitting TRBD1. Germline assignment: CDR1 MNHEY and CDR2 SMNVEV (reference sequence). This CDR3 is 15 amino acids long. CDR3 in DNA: TGTGTCAGCTTACAGGGGGGGGCCATGAACACTGAAGCTTTCTTT. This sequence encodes CVSLQGGAMNTEAFF.

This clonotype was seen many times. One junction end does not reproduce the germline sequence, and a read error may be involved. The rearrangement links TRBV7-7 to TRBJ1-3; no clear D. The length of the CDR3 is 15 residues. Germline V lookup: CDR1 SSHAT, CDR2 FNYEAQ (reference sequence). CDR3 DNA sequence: TGTGCTAGCAAGAACACGACCCCGTCTGGAAACACCATATATTTT. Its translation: CASKNTTPSGNTIYF. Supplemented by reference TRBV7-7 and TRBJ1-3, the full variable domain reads GAGVSQSPRYKVTKRGQDVTLRCDPISSHATLYWYQQALGQGPEFLTYFNYEAQPDKSGLPSDRFSAERPEGSISTLTIQRTEQRDSAMYRCASKNTTPSGNTIYFGEGSWLTVV.

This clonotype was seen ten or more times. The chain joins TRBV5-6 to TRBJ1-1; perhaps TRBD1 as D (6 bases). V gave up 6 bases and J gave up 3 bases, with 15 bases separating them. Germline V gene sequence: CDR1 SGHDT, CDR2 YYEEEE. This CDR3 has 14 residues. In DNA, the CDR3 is TGTGCCAGCATCAACAGGGAGTCGCACACTGAAGCTTTCTTT. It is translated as CASINRESHTEAFF.

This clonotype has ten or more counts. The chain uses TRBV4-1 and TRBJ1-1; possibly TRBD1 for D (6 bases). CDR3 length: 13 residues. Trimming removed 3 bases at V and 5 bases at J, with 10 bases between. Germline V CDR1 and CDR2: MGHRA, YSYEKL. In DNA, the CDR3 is TGCGCCAGCAGCCAGGGGGGGCTGACTGAAGCTTTCTTT. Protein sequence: CASSQGGLTEAFF.

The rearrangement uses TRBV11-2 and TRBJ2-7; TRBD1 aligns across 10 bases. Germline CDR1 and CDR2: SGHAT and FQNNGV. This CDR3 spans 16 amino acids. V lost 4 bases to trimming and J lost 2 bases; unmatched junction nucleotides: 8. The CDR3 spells CASSSRGTGDTYEQYF. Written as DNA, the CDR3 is TGTGCCAGCAGCTCGCGGGGGACAGGGGACACCTACGAGCAGTACTTC.

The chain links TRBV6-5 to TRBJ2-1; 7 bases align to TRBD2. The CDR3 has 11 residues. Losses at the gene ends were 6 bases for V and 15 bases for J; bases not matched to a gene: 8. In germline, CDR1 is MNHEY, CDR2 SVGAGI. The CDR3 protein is CASSPGTIPFF. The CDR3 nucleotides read TGTGCCAGCAGCCCCGGGACTATCCCGTTCTTC.

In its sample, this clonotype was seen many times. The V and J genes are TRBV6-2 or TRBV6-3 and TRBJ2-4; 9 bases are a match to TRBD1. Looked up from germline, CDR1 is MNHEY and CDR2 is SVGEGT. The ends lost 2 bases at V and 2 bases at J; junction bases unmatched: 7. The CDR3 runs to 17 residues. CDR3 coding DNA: TGTGCCAGCAGTTACCCCGACAGGGGGGTTCCCAAAAACATTCAGTACTTC. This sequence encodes CASSYPDRGVPKNIQYF.

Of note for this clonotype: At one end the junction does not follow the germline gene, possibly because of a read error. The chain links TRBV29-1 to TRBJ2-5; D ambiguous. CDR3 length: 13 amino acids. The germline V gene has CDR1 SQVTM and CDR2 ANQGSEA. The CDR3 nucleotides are TGCGGCGTGGTAACCTCCCCCCAAGAGACCCAGTACTTC. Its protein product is CGVVTSPQETQYF.

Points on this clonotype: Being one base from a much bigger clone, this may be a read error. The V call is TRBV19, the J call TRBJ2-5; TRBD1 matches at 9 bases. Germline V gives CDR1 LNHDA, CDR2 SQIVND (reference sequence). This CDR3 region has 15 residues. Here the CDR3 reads CASSITGGFKETPYF. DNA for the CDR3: TGTGCCAGTAGTATTACAGGGGGCTTCAAAGAGACCCCGTACTTC.

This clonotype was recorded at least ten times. CDR3 amino acids: CASSAPAGELFF. In nucleotides, the CDR3 is TGTGCCAGCAGTGCGCCGGCCGGGGAGCTGTTTTTT. V gene TRBV2 combines with J gene TRBJ2-2; no definite D call. V lost 4 bases and J 6 bases, leaving 6 bases between the germline ends. Germline assignment: CDR1 SNHLY and CDR2 FYNNEI. The CDR3 covers 12 residues. The full variable domain, its missing parts supplied by reference TRBV2 and TRBJ2-2, is EPEVTQTPSHQVTQMGQEVILRCVPISNHLYFYWYRQILGQKVEFLVSFYNNEISEKSEIFDDQFSVERPDGSNFTLKIRSTKLEDSAMYFCASSAPAGELFFGEGSRLTVL.

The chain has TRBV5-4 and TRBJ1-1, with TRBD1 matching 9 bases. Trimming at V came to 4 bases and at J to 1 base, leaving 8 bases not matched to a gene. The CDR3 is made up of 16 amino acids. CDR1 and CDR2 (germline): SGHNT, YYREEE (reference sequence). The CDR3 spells CASSRTGGASNTEAFF. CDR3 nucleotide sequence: TGTGCCAGCAGCAGAACAGGGGGCGCGTCGAACACTGAAGCTTTCTTT.

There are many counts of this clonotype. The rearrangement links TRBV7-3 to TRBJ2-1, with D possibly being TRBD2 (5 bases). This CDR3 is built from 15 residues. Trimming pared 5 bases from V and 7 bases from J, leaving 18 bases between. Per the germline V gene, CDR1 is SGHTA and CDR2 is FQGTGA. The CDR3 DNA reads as TGTGCCAGCAGCCCTTTTACTAGTGGGAGTAATGAGCAGTTCTTC. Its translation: CASSPFTSGSNEQFF.

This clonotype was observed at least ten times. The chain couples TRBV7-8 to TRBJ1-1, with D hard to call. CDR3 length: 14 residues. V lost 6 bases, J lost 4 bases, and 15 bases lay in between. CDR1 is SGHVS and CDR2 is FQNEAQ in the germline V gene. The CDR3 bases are TGTGCCAGCAGTCGAGGCGAGACACTCACTGAAGCTTTCTTT. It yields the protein CASSRGETLTEAFF.

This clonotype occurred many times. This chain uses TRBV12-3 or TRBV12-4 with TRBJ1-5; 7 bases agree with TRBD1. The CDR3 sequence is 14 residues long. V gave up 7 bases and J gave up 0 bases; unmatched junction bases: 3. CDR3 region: CASMNRGSNQPQHF. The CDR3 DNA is TGTGCCAGCATGAACAGGGGTAGCAATCAGCCCCAGCATTTT.